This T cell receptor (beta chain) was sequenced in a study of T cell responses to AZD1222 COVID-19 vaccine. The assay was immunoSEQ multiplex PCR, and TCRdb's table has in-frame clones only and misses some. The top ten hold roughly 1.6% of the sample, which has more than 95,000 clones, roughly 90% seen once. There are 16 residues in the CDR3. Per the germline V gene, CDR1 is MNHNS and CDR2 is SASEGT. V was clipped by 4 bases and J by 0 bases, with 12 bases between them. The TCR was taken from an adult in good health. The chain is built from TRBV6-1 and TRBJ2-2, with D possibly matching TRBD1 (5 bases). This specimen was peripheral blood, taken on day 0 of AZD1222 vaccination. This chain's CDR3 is CASSVTVPTNTGELFF. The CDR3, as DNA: TGTGCCAGCAGTGTGACAGTTCCAACGAACACCGGGGAGCTGTTTTTT.